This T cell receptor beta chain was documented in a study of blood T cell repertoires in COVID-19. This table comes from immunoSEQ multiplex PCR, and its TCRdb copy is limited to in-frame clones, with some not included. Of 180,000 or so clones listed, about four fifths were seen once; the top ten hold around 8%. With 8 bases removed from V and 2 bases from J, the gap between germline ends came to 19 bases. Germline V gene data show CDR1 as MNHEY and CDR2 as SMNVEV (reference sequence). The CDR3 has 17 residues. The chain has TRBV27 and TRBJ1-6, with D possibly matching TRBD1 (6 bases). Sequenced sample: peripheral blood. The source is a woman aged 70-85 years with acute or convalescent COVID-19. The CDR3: CASRFEQGSAYNSPLHF. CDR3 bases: TGTGCCAGCCGATTTGAACAGGGTAGCGCCTATAATTCACCCCTCCACTTT.